This T cell receptor beta chain was sequenced in a study of Graves' ophthalmopathy and Graves' hyperthyroidism. V was shortened by 4 bases and J by 4 bases, with 11 bases between the two germline ends. The CDR3 is 13 residues long. Looked up from germline, CDR1 is ENHRY and CDR2 is SYGVKD. RNA transcripts were the template, and TCR beta CDR3 regions were amplified from them. First-round RT-PCR with HTBI primers preceded a second-round multiplex PCR. MiXCR was run by TCRdb on the multiplex PCR reads, yielding one entry per CDR3 protein. This sample has about 660,000 distinct CDR3 sequences, with 35% to 50% found just once. At least ten counts were recorded for this clonotype.

Sequencing was performed on peripheral blood. The clonotype originates from an adult man with Graves' ophthalmopathy. The chain recombines TRBV10-3 with TRBJ2-7, with D possibly being TRBD1 (6 bases). Written as DNA, the CDR3 is TGTGCCATCAGTGTGGCAGGGGAGTACGAGCAGTACTTC. Its protein product is CAISVAGEYEQYF.